Below are 2 T cell receptor beta chains sequenced from a single sample in a study of cytomegalovirus exposure and HLA in healthy donors. The PCR was carried out with 60 Vbeta primers and 13 Jbeta primers. This table comes from immunoSEQ multiplex PCR, and its TCRdb copy is limited to in-frame clones, with some not included. The profile shows 150,000 to 250,000 clones, approximately 78% of them singletons. Sequenced input: PBMCs. These receptors were obtained from a woman aged 45-65 years in good health and CMV-seropositive.

This chain joins TRBV7-2 and TRBJ2-2; unclear D gene. V was cut by 1 base and J by 7 bases, with 7 bases left in between. Germline V gene data show CDR1 as SGHTA and CDR2 as FQGNSA. The CDR3 has 13 residues. CDR3 sequence: CASSLDPSGELFF. Written as DNA, the CDR3 is TGTGCCAGCAGCTTAGATCCGAGCGGGGAGCTGTTTTTT.

This clone was counted once. The chain carries TRBV9 and TRBJ2-2, with 7 bases lining up with TRBD2. This CDR3 spans 16 amino acids. The J segment lost 4 bases and the V segment lost 3 bases, leaving 9 bases of the junction unmatched. Per the germline V gene, CDR1 is SGDLS and CDR2 is YYNGEE. CDR3 loop: CASSGGPGTTTGELFF. Written as DNA, the CDR3 is TGTGCCAGCAGCGGAGGTCCCGGGACTACCACCGGGGAGCTGTTTTTT.